This T cell receptor (beta chain) comes out of a study of human T cells and chemical hapten exposure. Study-wide context: Mainly, slight library volume differences in the pool made TCR yields vary.

The library gave individual cDNA molecules unique molecular identifiers. TCRdb itself ran the RACE reads through MiXCR, one entry per CDR3 protein. The sample shows roughly 360,000 distinct CDR3 sequences, roughly 4.8% of them seen only once. Stated time point: patch test 1, 2 weeks after DPC sensitization. Treatment denoted: therapeutic diphenylcyclopropenone sensitization with weekly scalp DPC. This receptor was obtained from a woman aged 45-59 years with alopecia areata. Some clones in this sample may be carry-over from other donors' samples. The material sequenced was whole blood, taken in connection with sensitization to the hapten diphenylcyclopropenone (DPC).

CDR3: CSESRGDEQFF. CDR3 nucleotides: TGCAGTGAGAGTAGGGGCGATGAGCAGTTCTTC. The V gene is TRBV20-1, the J gene TRBJ2-1; weak D call: TRBD1 (5 bases). CDR1 and CDR2 from the germline V gene are DFQATT and SNEGSKA (reference sequence). This CDR3 contains 11 residues. V dropped 7 bases and J dropped 8 bases, with 12 bases sitting between them.